A single sample is the source of the 5 T cell receptor beta chains below, sequenced in a study of blood T cell repertoires in COVID-19. The table came from immunoSEQ multiplex PCR; TCRdb's copy has only in-frame clones and leaves some out. The sample lists fewer than 200,000 clones; approximately 84% were seen once. Sequencing used peripheral blood. The receptors stem from a human donor in a cohort sampled during active COVID-19.

CDR3 residues: CASSQEKEYEQYF. CDR3 coding DNA: TGCGCCAGCAGCCAAGAAAAAGAGTACGAGCAGTACTTC. V and J are TRBV4-1 and TRBJ2-7; D is ambiguous. Trimming left V 0 bases short and J 4 bases short, with 7 bases between. CDR1 and CDR2 from the germline V gene are MGHRA and YSYEKL. CDR3 length equals 13 residues.

The chain combines TRBV6-4 with TRBJ1-5, with 9 positions matching TRBD1. The CDR3 has 17 residues. The V gene's germline CDR1 is MRHNA and CDR2 SNTAGT. J gave up 1 base and V 7 bases, and 11 bases lay outside the gene matches. The CDR3 loop is CASTQIRDRESNQPQHF. DNA for the CDR3: TGTGCCAGCACCCAGATCCGGGACAGGGAAAGCAATCAGCCCCAGCATTTT.

The V call is TRBV9, the J call TRBJ1-1; TRBD1 matches at 9 bases. J gave up 7 bases and V 3 bases, and 7 bases lay outside the gene matches. The CDR3 has 14 amino acids. The V gene's germline CDR1 is SGDLS and CDR2 YYNGEE. The CDR3 protein is CASSARTGDSEAFF. The CDR3 nucleotides read TGTGCCAGCAGCGCCCGGACAGGGGATAGTGAAGCTTTCTTT.

The chain employs TRBV4-1 and TRBJ1-1; no clear D. The CDR3 is 11 residues long. Germline loops: CDR1 MGHRA, CDR2 YSYEKL. Trimming removed 4 bases at V and 10 bases at J, with 10 bases between. This chain's CDR3 is CASSPGVGAFF. Written as DNA, the CDR3 is TGCGCCAGCAGCCCCGGGGTTGGAGCTTTCTTT.

The CDR3 nucleotides are TGTGCCAGCAGCTCCGACAGGAAAACCTACAATGAGCAGTTCTTC. Its protein product is CASSSDRKTYNEQFF. The chain employs TRBV5-6 and TRBJ2-1; a possible D gene is TRBD1 (6 bases). V dropped 3 bases and J dropped 2 bases, with 12 bases sitting between them. CDR3 size: 15 residues. CDR1 and CDR2 from the germline V gene are SGHDT and YYEEEE.